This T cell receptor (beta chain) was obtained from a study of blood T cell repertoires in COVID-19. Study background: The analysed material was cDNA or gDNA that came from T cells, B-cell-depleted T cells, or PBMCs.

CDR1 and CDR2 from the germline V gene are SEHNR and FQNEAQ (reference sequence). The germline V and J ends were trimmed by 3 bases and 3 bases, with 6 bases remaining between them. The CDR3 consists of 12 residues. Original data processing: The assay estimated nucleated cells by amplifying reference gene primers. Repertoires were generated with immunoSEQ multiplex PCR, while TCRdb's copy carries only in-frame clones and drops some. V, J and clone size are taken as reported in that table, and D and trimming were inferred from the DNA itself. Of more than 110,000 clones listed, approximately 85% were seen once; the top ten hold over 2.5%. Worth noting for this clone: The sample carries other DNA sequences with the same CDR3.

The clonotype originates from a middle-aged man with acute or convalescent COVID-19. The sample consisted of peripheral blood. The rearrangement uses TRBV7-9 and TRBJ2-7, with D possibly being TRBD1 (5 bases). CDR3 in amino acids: CASSFDSYEQYF. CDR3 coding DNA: TGTGCCAGCAGCTTCGACAGCTACGAGCAGTACTTC.